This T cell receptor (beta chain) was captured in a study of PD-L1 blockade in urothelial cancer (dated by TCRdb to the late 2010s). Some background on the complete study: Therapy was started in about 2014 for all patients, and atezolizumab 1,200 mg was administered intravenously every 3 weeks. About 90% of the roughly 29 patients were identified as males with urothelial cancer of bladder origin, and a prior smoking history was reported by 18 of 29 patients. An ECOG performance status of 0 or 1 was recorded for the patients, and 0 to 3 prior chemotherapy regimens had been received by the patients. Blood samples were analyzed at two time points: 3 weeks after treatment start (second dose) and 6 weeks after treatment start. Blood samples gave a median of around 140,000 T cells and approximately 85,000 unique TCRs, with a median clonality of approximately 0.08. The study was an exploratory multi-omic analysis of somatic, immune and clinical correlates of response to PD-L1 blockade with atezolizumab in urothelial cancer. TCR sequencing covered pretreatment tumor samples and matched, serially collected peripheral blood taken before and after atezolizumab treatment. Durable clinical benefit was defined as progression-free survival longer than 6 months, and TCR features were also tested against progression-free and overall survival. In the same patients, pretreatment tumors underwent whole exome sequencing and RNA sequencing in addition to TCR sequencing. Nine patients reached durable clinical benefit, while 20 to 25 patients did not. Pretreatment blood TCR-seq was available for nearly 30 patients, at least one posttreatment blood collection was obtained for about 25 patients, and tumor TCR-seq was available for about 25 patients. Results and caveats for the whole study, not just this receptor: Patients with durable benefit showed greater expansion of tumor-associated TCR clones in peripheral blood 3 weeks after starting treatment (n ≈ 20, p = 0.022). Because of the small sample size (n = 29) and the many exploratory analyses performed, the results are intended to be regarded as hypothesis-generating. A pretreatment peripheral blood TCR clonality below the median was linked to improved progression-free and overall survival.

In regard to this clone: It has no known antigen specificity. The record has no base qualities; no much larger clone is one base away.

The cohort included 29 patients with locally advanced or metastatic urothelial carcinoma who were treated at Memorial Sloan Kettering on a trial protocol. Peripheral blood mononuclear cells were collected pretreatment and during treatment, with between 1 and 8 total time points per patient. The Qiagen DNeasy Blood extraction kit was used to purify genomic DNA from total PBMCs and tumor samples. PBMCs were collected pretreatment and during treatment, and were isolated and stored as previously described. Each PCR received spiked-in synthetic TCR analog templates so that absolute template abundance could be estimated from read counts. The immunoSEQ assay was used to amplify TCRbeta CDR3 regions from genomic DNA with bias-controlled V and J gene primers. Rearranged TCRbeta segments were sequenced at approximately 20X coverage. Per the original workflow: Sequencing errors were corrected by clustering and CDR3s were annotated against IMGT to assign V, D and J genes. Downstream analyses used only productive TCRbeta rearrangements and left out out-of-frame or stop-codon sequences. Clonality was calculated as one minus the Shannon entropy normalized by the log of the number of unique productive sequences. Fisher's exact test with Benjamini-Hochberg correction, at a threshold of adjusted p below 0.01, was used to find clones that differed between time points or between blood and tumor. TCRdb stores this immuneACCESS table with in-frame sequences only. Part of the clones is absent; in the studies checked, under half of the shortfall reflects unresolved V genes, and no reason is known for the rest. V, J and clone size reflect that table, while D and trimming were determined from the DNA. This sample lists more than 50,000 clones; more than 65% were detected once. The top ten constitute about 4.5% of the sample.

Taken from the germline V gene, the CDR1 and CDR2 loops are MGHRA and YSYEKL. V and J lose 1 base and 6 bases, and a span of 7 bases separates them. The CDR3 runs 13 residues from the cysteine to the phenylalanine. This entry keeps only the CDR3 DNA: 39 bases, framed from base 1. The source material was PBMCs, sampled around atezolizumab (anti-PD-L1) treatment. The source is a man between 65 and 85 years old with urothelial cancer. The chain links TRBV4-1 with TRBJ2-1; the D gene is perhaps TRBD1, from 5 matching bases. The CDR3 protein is CASSQAQGNEQFF. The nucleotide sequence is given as TGCGCCAGCAGCCAAGCTCAGGGCAATGAGCAGTTCTTC.